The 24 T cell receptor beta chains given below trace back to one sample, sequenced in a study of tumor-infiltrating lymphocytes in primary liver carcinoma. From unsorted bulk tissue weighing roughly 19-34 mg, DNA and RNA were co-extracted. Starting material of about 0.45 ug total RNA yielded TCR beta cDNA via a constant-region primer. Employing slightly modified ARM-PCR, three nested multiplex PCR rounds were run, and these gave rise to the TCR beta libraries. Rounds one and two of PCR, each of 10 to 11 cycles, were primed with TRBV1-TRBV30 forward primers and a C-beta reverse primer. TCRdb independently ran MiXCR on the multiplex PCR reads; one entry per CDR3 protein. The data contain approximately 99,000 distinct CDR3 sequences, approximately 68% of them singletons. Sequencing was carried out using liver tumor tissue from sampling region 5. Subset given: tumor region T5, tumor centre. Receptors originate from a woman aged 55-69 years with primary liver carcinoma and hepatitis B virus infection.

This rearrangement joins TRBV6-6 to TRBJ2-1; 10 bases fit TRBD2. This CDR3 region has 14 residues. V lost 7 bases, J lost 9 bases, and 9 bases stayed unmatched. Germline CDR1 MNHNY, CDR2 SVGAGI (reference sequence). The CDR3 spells CASIIAGGNSEQFF. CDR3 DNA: TGTGCCAGCATTATAGCGGGGGGCAACAGTGAGCAGTTCTTC.

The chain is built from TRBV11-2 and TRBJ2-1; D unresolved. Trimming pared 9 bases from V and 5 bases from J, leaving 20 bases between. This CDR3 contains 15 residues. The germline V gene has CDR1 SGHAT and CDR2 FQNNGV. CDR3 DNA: TGTGCCAGTAGTTTAGAAGGGCGTGAGAACAATGAGCAGTTCTTC. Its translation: CASSLEGRENNEQFF.

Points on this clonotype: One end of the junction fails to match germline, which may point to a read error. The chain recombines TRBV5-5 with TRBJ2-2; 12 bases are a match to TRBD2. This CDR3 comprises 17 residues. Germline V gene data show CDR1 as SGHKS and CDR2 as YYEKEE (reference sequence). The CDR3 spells CASSSISLAGGTGELFF. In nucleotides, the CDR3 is TGTGCCAGTAGCTCGATTTCACTAGCGGGGGGCACCGGGGAGCTGTTTTTT. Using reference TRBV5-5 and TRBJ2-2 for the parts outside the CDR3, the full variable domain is DAGVTQSPTHLIKTRGQQVTLRCSPISGHKSVSWYQQVLGQGPQFIFQYYEKEERGRGNFPDRFSARQFPNYSSELNVNALLLGDSALYLCASSSISLAGGTGELFFGEGSRLTVL.

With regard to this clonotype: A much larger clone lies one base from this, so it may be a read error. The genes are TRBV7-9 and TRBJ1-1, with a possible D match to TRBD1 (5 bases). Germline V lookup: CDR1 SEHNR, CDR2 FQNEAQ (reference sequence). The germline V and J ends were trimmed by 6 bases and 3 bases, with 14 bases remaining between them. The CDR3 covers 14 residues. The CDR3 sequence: CASSPQEWDTEAFF. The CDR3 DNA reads TGTGCCAGCAGTCCACAGGAGTGGGACACTGAAGCTTTCTTT.

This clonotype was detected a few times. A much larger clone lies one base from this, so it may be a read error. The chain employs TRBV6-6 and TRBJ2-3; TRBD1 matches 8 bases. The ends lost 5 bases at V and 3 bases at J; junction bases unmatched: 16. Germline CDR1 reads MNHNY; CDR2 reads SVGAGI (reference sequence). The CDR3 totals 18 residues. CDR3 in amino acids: CASSRKAGQGDTTDTQYF. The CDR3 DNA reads TGTGCCAGCAGTAGAAAGGCCGGACAGGGTGATACGACAGATACGCAGTATTTT.

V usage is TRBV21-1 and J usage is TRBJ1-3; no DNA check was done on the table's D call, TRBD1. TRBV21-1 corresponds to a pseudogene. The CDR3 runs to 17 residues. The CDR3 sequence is CASSKQGVFSSGNTIYF. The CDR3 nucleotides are TGTGCCAGCAGCAAGCAGGGGGTTTTCAGCTCTGGAAACACCATATATTTT.

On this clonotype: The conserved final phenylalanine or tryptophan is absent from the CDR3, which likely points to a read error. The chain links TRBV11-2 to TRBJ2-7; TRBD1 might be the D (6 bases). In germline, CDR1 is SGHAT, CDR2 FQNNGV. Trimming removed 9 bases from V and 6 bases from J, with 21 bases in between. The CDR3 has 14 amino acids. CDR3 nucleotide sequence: TGTGCCAGTAGCCCCCCTCCAGGGGCTAGCGAGCAGTACCTC. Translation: CASSPPPGASEQYL.

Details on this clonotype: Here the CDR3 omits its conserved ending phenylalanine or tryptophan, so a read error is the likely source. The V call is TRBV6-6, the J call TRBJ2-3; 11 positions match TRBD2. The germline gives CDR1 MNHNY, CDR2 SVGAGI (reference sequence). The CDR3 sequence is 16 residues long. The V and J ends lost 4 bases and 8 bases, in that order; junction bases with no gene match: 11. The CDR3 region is CASSSKVLAGVGTQYI. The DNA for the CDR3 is TGTGCCAGCAGTTCCAAAGTACTAGCGGGAGTGGGTACGCAGTATATT.

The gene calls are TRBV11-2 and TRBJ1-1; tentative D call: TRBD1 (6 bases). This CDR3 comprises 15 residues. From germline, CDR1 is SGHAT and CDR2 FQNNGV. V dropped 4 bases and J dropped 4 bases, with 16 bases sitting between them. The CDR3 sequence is CASSSMSGASTEAFF. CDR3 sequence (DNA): TGTGCCAGCAGCTCAATGTCAGGGGCGAGCACTGAAGCTTTCTTT.

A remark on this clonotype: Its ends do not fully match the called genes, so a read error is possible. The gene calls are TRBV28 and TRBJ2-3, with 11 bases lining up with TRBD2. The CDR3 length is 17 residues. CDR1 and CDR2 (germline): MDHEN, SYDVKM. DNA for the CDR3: TGTGCCAGCAGCTCTGTAGATATAGCGGGAGGGACAGATACGCGGTATTTT. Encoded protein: CASSSVDIAGGTDTRYF.

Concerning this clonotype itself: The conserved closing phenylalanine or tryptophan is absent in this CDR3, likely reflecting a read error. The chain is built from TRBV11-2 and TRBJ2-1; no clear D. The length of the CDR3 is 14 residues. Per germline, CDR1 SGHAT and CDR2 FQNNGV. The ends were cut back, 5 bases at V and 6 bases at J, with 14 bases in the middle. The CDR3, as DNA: TGTGCCAGCAGCCAGATGAACGTCCGCAATGAGCAGTTCCTC. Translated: CASSQMNVRNEQFL.

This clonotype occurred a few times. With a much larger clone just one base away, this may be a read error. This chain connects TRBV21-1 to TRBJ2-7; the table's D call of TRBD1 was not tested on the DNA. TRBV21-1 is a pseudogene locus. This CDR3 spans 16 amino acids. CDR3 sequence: CVSSKDRGHLYYEQYF. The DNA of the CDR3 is TGTGTCAGCAGCAAAGACAGGGGGCACCTTTACTACGAGCAGTACTTC.

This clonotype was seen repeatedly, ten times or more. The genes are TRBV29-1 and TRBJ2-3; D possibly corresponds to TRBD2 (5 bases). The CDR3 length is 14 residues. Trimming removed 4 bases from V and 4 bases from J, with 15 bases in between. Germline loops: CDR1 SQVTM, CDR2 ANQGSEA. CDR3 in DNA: TGCAGCGTTGGTAACCAAGGGAGCGCAGATACGCAGTATTTT. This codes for CSVGNQGSADTQYF.

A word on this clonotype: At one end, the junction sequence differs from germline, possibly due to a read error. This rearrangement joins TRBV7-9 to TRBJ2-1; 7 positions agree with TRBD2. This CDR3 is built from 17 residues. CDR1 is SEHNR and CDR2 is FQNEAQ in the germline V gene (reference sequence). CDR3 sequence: CASGLGGRGSSYNEQFF. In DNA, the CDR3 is TGTGCCAGCGGCTTAGGTGGGCGCGGGAGCTCCTACAACGAGCAGTTCTTC.

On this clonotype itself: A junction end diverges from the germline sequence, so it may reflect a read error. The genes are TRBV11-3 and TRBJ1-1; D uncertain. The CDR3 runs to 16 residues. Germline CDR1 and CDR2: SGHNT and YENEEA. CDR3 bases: TGTGCCAGTAGCTTAGATGGTCTTGGATGTGACACTGAAGCTTTCTTT. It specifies CASSLDGLGCDTEAFF.

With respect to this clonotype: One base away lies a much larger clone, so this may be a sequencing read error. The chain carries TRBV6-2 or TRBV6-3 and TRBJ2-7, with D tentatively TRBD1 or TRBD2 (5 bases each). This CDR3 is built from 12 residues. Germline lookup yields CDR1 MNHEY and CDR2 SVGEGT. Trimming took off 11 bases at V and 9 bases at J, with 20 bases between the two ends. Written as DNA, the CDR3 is TGTGCCTCCTCCGGGACCCCCCGCGGGCAGTACTTC. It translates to CASSGTPRGQYF.

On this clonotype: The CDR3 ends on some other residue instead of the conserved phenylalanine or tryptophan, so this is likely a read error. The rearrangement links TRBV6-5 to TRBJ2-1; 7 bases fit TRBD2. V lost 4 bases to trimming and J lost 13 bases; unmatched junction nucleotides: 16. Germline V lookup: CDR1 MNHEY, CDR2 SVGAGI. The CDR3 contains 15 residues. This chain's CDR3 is CASSSRTSGRGEQFL. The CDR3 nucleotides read TGTGCCAGCAGTTCCAGGACTAGTGGGAGGGGTGAACAGTTCCTC.

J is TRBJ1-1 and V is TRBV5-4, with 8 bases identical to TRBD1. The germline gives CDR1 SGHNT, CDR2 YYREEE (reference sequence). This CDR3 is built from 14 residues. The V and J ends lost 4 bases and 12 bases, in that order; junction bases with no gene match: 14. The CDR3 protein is CASSPRTGNTETFF. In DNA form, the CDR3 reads TGTGCCAGCAGCCCACGGACAGGGAACACCGAAACTTTCTTT.

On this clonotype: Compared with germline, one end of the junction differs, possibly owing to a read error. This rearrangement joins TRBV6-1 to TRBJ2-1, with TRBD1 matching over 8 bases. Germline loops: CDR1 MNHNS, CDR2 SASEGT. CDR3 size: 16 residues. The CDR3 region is CASSGPSGGGYNGQFF. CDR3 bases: TGTGCCAGCAGTGGTCCATCAGGGGGCGGGTACAATGGGCAGTTCTTC.

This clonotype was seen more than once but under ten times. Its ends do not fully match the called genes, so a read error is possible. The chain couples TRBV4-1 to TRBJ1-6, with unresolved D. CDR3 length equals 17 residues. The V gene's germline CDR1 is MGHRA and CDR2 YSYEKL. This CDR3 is CASSQVSGGLSNSSLHF. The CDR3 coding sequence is TGCGCAAGCAGCCAAGTTAGTGGCGGGCTTTCCAATTCATCCCTCCACTTT.

CDR3 sequence reads: CAISERKGLDTQYF. The CDR3 coding sequence is TGTGCCATCAGTGAGAGGAAGGGATTAGATACGCAGTATTTT. The chain carries TRBV10-3 and TRBJ2-3; no clear D gene. CDR1 is ENHRY, CDR2 SYGVKD, per germline. The V gene lost 2 bases and the J gene lost 5 bases, with 11 bases spanning the gap. The CDR3 has 14 amino acids.

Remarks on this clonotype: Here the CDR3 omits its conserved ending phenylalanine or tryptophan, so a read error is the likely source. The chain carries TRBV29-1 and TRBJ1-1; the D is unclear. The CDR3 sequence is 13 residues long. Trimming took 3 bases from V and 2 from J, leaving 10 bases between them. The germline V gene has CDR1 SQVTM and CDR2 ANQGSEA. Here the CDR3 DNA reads TGCAGCGTTGAGAATGGAGCAAACACTGAAGCTTTCTCT. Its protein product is CSVENGANTEAFS.

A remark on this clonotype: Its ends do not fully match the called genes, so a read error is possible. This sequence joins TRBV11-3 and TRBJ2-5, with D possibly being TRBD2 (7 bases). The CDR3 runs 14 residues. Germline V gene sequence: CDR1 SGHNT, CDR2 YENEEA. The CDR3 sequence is CASNLPGGQEIQYF. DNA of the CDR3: TGTGCCAGCAACTTACCGGGGGGCCAAGAGATCCAGTACTTC. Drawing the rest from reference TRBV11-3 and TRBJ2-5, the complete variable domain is EAGVVQSPRYKIIEKKQPVAFWCNPISGHNTLYWYLQNLGQGPELLIRYENEEAVDDSQLPKDRFSAERLKGVDSTLKIQPAELGDSAVYLCASNLPGGQEIQYFGPGTRLLVL.

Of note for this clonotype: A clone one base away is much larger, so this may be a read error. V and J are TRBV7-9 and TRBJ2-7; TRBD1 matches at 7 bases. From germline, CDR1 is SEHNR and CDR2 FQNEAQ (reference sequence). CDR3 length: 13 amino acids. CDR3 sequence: CANSDRDSYEQYF. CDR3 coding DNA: TGTGCCAACAGCGACCGGGACAGCTACGAGCAGTACTTC.